The 17 T cell receptor beta chains listed next were all sequenced from one sample in a study of neurological immune-mediated disorders. TCRdb fed the 5' RACE reads into MiXCR, producing one record per CDR3 protein. The table lists more than 13,000 distinct CDR3 sequences, roughly 6.9% of them singletons. The sequenced material came from CD8+ T cells from blood. These receptor sequences come from a woman aged 40 to 50 in good health.

This chain uses TRBV7-9 with TRBJ2-7, with D perhaps given as TRBD1 or TRBD2 (5 bases each). There are 14 residues in the CDR3. The V and J ends lost 3 bases and 6 bases respectively, with 15 bases between them. CDR1 is SEHNR and CDR2 is FQNEAQ in the germline V gene (reference sequence). This chain's CDR3 is CASSFGGGGSEQYF. The CDR3 coding sequence is TGTGCCAGCAGCTTTGGGGGTGGGGGAAGCGAGCAGTACTTC.

This clonotype was observed many times. This rearrangement joins TRBV19 to TRBJ2-7, with 7 positions matching TRBD1. Per germline, CDR1 LNHDA and CDR2 SQIVND (reference sequence). V gave up 4 bases and J gave up 0 bases; unmatched junction bases: 6. This CDR3 spans 15 amino acids. For the CDR3, the DNA is TGTGCCAGTAGTAGAGGGCAGGGGGTCTCCTACGAGCAGTACTTC. This sequence encodes CASSRGQGVSYEQYF.

This clonotype was picked up many times. This sequence joins TRBV29-1 and TRBJ2-3; the D is unclear. The ends were cut back, 0 bases at V and 8 bases at J, with 3 bases in the middle. Germline V gene sequence: CDR1 SQVTM, CDR2 ANQGSEA. The CDR3 spans 10 residues. The CDR3 DNA reads as TGCAGCGTTGAAGACTCTACGCAGTATTTT. Translated, it gives CSVEDSTQYF.

This clonotype was counted at least ten times. This rearrangement joins TRBV30 to TRBJ2-7, with TRBD1 matching 8 bases. This CDR3 is 15 amino acids long. Germline V CDR1 and CDR2: GTSNPN, SVGIG (reference sequence). The junction had 5 bases not matched to a gene; V was cut back by 0 bases and J by 1 base. For the CDR3, the DNA is TGTGCCTGGAGTGTTGCGGACAGGGAATCCTACGAGCAGTACTTC. This gives the protein CAWSVADRESYEQYF.

Relative to its sample, this clonotype is medium-sized. This rearrangement joins TRBV10-3 to TRBJ2-2; 9 positions agree with TRBD2. This CDR3 region has 12 residues. J lost 5 bases, V lost 10 bases, and 2 bases had no gene match. Germline assignment: CDR1 ENHRY and CDR2 SYGVKD. The CDR3 bases are TGTGCCACCCTAGCGGGAACCGGGGAGCTGTTTTTT. Translating gives CATLAGTGELFF.

This clonotype was seen ten or more times. The chain couples TRBV6-6 to TRBJ2-7; 9 nucleotides align to TRBD2. Germline V gene lookup returns CDR1 MNHNY and CDR2 SVGAGI (reference sequence). Trimming took 4 bases from V and 4 from J; bases not matched to a gene: 11. The length of the CDR3 is 16 residues. The CDR3 here is CASSSQGLASPYEQYF. The CDR3 DNA reads TGTGCCAGCAGTTCACAGGGACTAGCCTCCCCATACGAGCAGTACTTC.

This clonotype was seen many times. A much larger clone sits a single nucleotide away, making a read error possible. Because the CDR3 is missing its conserved closing phenylalanine or tryptophan, this is likely a read error. This chain uses TRBV6-2 or TRBV6-3 with TRBJ2-5, with D maybe TRBD2 (5 bases). The V end was cut by 4 bases, the J end by 6 bases, with 12 bases between. Germline loops: CDR1 MNHEY, CDR2 SVGEGT. The CDR3 has 13 amino acids. In DNA form, the CDR3 reads TGTGCCAGCAGTTCTCCCAGCGGAAAGACCCAGTACTGC. Encoded protein: CASSSPSGKTQYC.

This clonotype was counted many times. J is TRBJ1-2 and V is TRBV18; perhaps TRBD1 as D (6 bases). Trimming cost V 4 bases and J 5 bases, with 11 bases left between them. Germline V gene data show CDR1 as KGHSH and CDR2 as LQKENI. This CDR3 region has 13 residues. CDR3 nucleotides: TGTGCCAGCTCACTTCACAGGGCTTATGGCTACACCTTC. Residues: CASSLHRAYGYTF.

This clonotype was seen repeatedly, ten times or more. The chain recombines TRBV2 with TRBJ2-2; 8 nucleotides align to TRBD1. J was trimmed by 9 bases and V by 7 bases; bases with no gene match: 10. This CDR3 has 14 residues. Looked up from germline, CDR1 is SNHLY and CDR2 is FYNNEI. CDR3: CASIGQGPRRELFF. CDR3 nucleotides: TGTGCCAGCATCGGACAGGGCCCCCGCAGGGAGCTGTTTTTT.

This clonotype was seen at least ten times. The chain combines TRBV2 with TRBJ2-7, with TRBD1 as a possible D gene (6 bases). The CDR3 contains 14 residues. V lost 5 bases and J lost 6, with 17 bases in between. Germline CDR1 reads SNHLY; CDR2 reads FYNNEI. CDR3 DNA: TGTGCCAGCAGTCGGGTTTCCCAAGGGGGCGAGCAGTACTTC. It specifies CASSRVSQGGEQYF.

There are many counts of this clonotype. The chain couples TRBV20-1 to TRBJ2-7; D is uncertain. The CDR3 covers 14 residues. Germline lookup yields CDR1 DFQATT and CDR2 SNEGSKA (reference sequence). V lost 1 base and J 3 bases, leaving 13 bases between the germline ends. The CDR3: CSARGVPWLYEQYF. The CDR3 nucleotides read TGCAGTGCTAGAGGCGTCCCATGGCTCTACGAGCAGTACTTC.

This clonotype was seen repeatedly, ten times or more. The V call is TRBV28, the J call TRBJ1-6; D may be TRBD1 (5 bases). Germline V CDR1 and CDR2: MDHEN, SYDVKM. There are 13 residues in the CDR3. Between the trimmed V and J ends, which lost 1 base and 10 bases, there was a span of 8 bases. The CDR3 spells CASSLFQGSPLHF. The CDR3 nucleotides are TGTGCCAGCAGTTTATTTCAGGGATCACCCCTCCACTTT.

This clonotype was counted at least ten times. The chain employs TRBV4-1 and TRBJ1-1, with no clear D. Trimming took off 6 bases at V and 3 bases at J, with 8 bases between the two ends. Germline CDR1 reads MGHRA; CDR2 reads YSYEKL. There are 12 residues in the CDR3. CDR3 amino acids: CASRARDTEAFF. Written as DNA, the CDR3 is TGCGCCAGCAGGGCACGGGACACTGAAGCTTTCTTT.

Many counts were recorded for this clonotype. The chain is built from TRBV3-1 and TRBJ2-5, with TRBD1 identical over 7 bases. With 0 bases clipped from V and 5 bases from J, the junction kept 6 bases outside the gene matches. The germline CDR1 and CDR2 sequences are LGHDT and YNNKEL (reference sequence). The length of the CDR3 is 15 residues. The CDR3 spells CASSQDKGARETQYF. The CDR3 nucleotides are TGTGCCAGCAGCCAAGATAAGGGGGCGCGGGAGACCCAGTACTTC.

Ten or more counts support this clonotype. This chain connects TRBV7-2 to TRBJ2-3; a weak D match, TRBD2 (6 bases). This CDR3 has 15 amino acids. The germline V gene has CDR1 SGHTA and CDR2 FQGNSA. V lost 3 bases, J lost 10 bases, and 20 bases lay in between. CDR3 residues: CASSFGSGGRLPQYF. The CDR3 bases are TGTGCCAGCAGCTTCGGGTCTGGGGGGAGGCTCCCGCAGTATTTT.

This clonotype was seen at least ten times. V is TRBV20-1 and J is TRBJ2-7; no clear D. The CDR3 consists of 12 residues. The V gene's germline CDR1 is DFQATT and CDR2 SNEGSKA (reference sequence). V was clipped by 1 base and J by 0 bases, with 4 bases between them. The CDR3 region has the DNA TGCAGTGCTAGAGTAGGCTCCTACGAGCAGTACTTC. Translation: CSARVGSYEQYF.

This clonotype was detected once. This chain joins TRBV25-1 and TRBJ2-2; tentative D call: TRBD1 (5 bases). With 3 bases removed from V and 9 bases from J, the gap between germline ends came to 11 bases. Looked up from germline, CDR1 is MGHDK and CDR2 is SYGVNS. This CDR3 is 13 amino acids long. DNA of the CDR3: TGTGCCAGCAGTGAGACCTGGGGCAGGGAGCTGTTTTTT. This sequence encodes CASSETWGRELFF.